This T cell receptor (beta chain) appears in the sequencing data of a study of radiation and T cells in renal cell carcinoma. Study findings and constraints: From baseline, blood top tumor clonotypes peaked at 2 weeks post-radiation. Baseline intratumoral clonotype presence is unknown without pretreatment biopsies.

Sequencing used immunoSEQ multiplex PCR; TCRdb keeps in-frame clones, though not all of them. The table lists 70,000 to 95,000 clones, 82% of them singletons. Time point denoted: baseline pretreatment blood. Described treatment: 15 Gy SBRT to primary tumor, nephrectomy 4 weeks later. In regard to this clone: Antigen: not known.

This TCR was recovered from a man between 60 and 75 years old with renal cell carcinoma. Here the sequenced sample was blood, taken from a patient whose treatment included radiotherapy and nephrectomy.

CDR3 nucleotides: TGTGCCAGCAGGACAGGGAGTGAAAAACTGTTTTTT. The encoded protein is CASRTGSEKLFF. The V and J genes are TRBV27 and TRBJ1-4; TRBD1 matches 7 bases. CDR1 is MNHEY, CDR2 SMNVEV, per germline (reference sequence). The CDR3 totals 12 residues. J gave up 7 bases and V 6 bases, and 2 bases lay outside the gene matches.